The T cell receptor (beta chain) described here comes from a study of patients and donors after allogeneic stem cell transplantation. TCRdb recomputed calls from the RT-PCR reads with MiXCR, one row per CDR3 protein. The data contain approximately 200,000 distinct CDR3 sequences, 38% of them singletons. Trimming left V 0 bases short and J 7 bases short, with 9 bases between. The germline V gene encodes CDR1 MNHEY and CDR2 SMNVEV (reference sequence). The CDR3 consists of 14 residues. In its sample, this clonotype was seen a few times. Sequenced sample: blood, either unsorted or a sorted T cell fraction (not recorded which). The chain links TRBV27 to TRBJ2-2; D ambiguous. The receptor was isolated from a human donor who was either an allogeneic HSCT recipient or a stem cell or donor lymphocyte infusion donor (not recorded which). It is not recorded whose cells these are; they may come from a transplant donor. The CDR3 DNA is TGTGCCAGCAGTTTATCGATGGTTCTCGGGGAGCTGTTTTTT. Protein: CASSLSMVLGELFF.